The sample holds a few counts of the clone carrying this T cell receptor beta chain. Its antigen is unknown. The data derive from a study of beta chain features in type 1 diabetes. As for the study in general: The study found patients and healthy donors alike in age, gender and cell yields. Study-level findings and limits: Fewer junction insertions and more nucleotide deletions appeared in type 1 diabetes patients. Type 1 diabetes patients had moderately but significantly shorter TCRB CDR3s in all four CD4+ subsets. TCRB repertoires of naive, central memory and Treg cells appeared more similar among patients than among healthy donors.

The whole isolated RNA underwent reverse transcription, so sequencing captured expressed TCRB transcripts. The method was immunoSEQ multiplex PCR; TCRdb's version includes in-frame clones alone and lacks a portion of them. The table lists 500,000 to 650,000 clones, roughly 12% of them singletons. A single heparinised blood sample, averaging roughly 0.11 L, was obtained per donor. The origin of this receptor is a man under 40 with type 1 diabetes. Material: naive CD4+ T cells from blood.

In DNA, the CDR3 is TGTGCCATCAGGGACACCACAGATACGCAGTATTTT. Encoded protein: CAIRDTTDTQYF. This chain uses TRBV10-3 with TRBJ2-3; D is perhaps TRBD1 (5 bases). CDR1 and CDR2 (germline): ENHRY, SYGVKD. The CDR3 extends over 12 amino acids. V gave up 6 bases and J gave up 2 bases, with 6 bases separating them.